This TCR beta chain is from a study of Ad26.COV2.S vaccination and SARS-CoV-2 variants. Study findings and constraints: TCR breadth and depth analyses may have underestimated total T cell responses.

The repertoire was sequenced with immunoSEQ multiplex PCR; TCRdb's copy has only in-frame clones and lacks some. The top ten hold under 3.5% of the sample, which has over 350,000 clones, 75% to 90% seen once. Sample treatment: some 19 received Ad26.COV2.S at low or high dose, single or two shots; five or six received placebo; per-sample allocation not given. After the first vaccine or placebo injection, samples were drawn on day 63. Note on this clone: No antigen is known for it.

The CDR3 loop spans 15 amino acids. Looked up from germline, CDR1 is LGHDT and CDR2 is YNNKEL (reference sequence). Germline trimming cut 0 bases from V and 5 bases from J; bases unmatched to any gene: 2. This receptor was obtained from a person between 18 and 59 years old who received the Ad26.COV2.S COVID-19 vaccine or a placebo. The starting material was peripheral blood, obtained in a trial of Ad26.COV2.S vaccine versus placebo. V is TRBV3-1 (or the pseudogene TRBV3-2) and J is TRBJ2-1, with 9 positions matching TRBD1. This CDR3 reads CASSQDRTGDNEQFF. The CDR3 DNA is TGTGCCAGCAGCCAAGACCGGACAGGGGACAATGAGCAGTTCTTC.